Sequencing of this T cell receptor (beta chain) was carried out in a study of glioma-infiltrating T cells after dendritic cell vaccination. As for the study in general: Dendritic cell vaccination trial patients had either newly diagnosed or recurrent glioblastoma. Autologous tumor lysate was loaded overnight onto monocyte-derived dendritic cells grown less than 8 days with IL-4 and GM-CSF. Dendritic cell vaccine was injected intradermally three times, biweekly.

This CDR3 spans 12 amino acids. Germline values: CDR1 SNHLY, CDR2 FYNNEI. V was shortened by 6 bases and J by 11 bases, with 14 bases between the two germline ends. Regarding time point: after dendritic cell vaccination, including at tumor progression/relapse. Sequencing was performed with immunoSEQ multiplex PCR; in TCRdb, only in-frame clones are kept and a portion is missing. The sample includes 100,000 or so clones, approximately 80% seen only once; the top ten take 4.5% to 5.5%. This clone has a single count. The antigen is unknown. Whole-study results and caveats: TCR clonality showed no direct relationship with survival.

J is TRBJ2-1 and V is TRBV2, with TRBD2 as a possible D gene (6 bases). The sequences come from blood, collected after dendritic cell vaccination. The TCR originated in a human donor with glioblastoma. For the CDR3, the DNA is TGTGCCAGCAGATTGGACTATCTCAAGCAGTTCTTC. Translated, it gives CASRLDYLKQFF. Using reference TRBV2 and TRBJ2-1 for the parts outside the CDR3, the full variable domain is EPEVTQTPSHQVTQMGQEVILRCVPISNHLYFYWYRQILGQKVEFLVSFYNNEISEKSEIFDDQFSVERPDGSNFTLKIRSTKLEDSAMYFCASRLDYLKQFFGPGTRLTVL.